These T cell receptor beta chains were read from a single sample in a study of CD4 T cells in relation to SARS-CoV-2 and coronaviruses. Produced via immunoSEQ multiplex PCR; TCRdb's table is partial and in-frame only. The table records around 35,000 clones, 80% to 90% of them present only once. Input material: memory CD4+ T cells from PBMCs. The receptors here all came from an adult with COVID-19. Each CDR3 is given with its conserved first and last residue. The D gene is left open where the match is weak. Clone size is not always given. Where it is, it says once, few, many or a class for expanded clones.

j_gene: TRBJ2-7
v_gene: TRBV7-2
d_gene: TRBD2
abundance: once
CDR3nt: TGTGCCAGCAGCTTAGCGGGGACTAGCGGGACTCCCTACGAGCAGTACTTC
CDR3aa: CASSLAGTSGTPYEQYF

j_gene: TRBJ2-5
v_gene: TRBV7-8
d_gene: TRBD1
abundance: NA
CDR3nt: TGTGCCAGCAGCTCCGAAACACAGGGGCAAGAGACCCAGTACTTC
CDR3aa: CASSSETQGQETQYF

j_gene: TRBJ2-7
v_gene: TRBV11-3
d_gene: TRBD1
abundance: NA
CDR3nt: TGTGCCAGCAGCGAGACAGGGGACGAGCAGTACTTC
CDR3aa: CASSETGDEQYF

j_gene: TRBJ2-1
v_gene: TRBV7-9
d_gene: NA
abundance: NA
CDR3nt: TGTGCCAGCAGCTCCGGGGCCTACAATGAGCAGTTCTTC
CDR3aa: CASSSGAYNEQFF

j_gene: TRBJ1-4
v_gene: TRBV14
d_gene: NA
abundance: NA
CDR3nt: TGTGCCAGCAGCCAAGGCCCCCAAAAACTGTTTTTT
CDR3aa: CASSQGPQKLFF

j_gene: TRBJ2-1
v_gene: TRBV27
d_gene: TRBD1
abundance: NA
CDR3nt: TGTGCCAGCGGACGGACAGGGAGTAACAATGAGCAGTTCTTC
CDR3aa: CASGRTGSNNEQFF

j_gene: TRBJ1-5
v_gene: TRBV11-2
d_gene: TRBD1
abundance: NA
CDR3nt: TGTGCCAGCAGCTTAGAAGTAGGGGGCGCTCAGCCCCAGCATTTT
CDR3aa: CASSLEVGGAQPQHF

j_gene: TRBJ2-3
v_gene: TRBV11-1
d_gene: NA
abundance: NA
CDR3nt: TGTGCCAGCAGACGACTAAGTGATACGCAGTATTTT
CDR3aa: CASRRLSDTQYF

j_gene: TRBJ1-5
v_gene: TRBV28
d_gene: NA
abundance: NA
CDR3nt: TGTGCCAGCAGGCCTAGTGGGGGGGTGACTCAGCCCCAGCATTTT
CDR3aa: CASRPSGGVTQPQHF

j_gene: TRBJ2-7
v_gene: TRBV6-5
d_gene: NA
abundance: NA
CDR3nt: TGTGCCAGCAGGAAGGACCCGACGGGCTCCTACGAGCAGTACTTC
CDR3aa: CASRKDPTGSYEQYF

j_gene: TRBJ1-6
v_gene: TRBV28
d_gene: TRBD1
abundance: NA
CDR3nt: TGTGCCAGCAGCCGAGGGGGACAGTTTTGGCTAGAGCCCCCCCTCCACTTT
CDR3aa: CASSRGGQFWLEPPLHF

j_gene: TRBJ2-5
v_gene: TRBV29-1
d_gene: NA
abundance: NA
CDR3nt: TGCAGTGCCCACGGGAACTCTTACCAAGAGACCCAGTACTTC
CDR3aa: CSAHGNSYQETQYF

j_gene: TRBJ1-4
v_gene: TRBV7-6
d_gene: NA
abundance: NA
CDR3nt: TGTGCCAGCAGCTTAACGTCGGGGTCCTCCGGGGAAAAACTGTTTTTT
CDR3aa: CASSLTSGSSGEKLFF

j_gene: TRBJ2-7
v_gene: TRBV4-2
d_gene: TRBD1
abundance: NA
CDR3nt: TGTGCCAGCAGCCCGGACAGGGGAGTCGACGAGCAGTACTTC
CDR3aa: CASSPDRGVDEQYF

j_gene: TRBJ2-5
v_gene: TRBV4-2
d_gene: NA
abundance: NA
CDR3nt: TGTGCCAGCAGCCAAGAGGAGGACTACTCCGGGGCGACCCAGTACTTC
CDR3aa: CASSQEEDYSGATQYF

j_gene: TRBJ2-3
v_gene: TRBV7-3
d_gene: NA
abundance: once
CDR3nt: TGTGCCAGCAGTTCAACGATGGGGACTGCCACAGATACGCAGTATTTT
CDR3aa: CASSSTMGTATDTQYF

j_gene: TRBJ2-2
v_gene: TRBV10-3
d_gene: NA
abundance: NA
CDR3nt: TGTGCCATCAGTGACGAGGGCAGGACGAACACCGGGGAGCTGTTTTTT
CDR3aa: CAISDEGRTNTGELFF

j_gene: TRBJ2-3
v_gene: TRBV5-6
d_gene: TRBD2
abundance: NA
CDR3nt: TGTGCCAGCAGCTTGGCGGGGGGAGAACTCACAGATACGCAGTATTTT
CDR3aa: CASSLAGGELTDTQYF

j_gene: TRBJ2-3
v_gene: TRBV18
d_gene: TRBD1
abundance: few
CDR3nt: TGTGCCAGCTCACCACGACCAGGGGGCGGAGGGACGCAGTATTTT
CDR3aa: CASSPRPGGGGTQYF

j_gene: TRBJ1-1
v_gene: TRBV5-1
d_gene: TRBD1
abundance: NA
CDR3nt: TGCGCCAGCAGCTTATCTGGCAGGGGGGACACTGAAGCTTTCTTT
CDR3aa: CASSLSGRGDTEAFF

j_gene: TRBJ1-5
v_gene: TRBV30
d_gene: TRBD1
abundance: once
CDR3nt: TGTGCCTGGAGTGGGGGACAGGGGGGTAATCAGCCCCAGCATTTT
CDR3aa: CAWSGGQGGNQPQHF

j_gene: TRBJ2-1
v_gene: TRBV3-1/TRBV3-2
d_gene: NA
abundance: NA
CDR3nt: TGTGCCAGCAGCCAAGCGAACAGAGCCTCGAATGGGCAGTTCTTC
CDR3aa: CASSQANRASNGQFF

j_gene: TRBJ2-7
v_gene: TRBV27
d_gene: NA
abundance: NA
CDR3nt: TGTGCCAGCACCTCTATCTCCTACGAGCAGTACTTC
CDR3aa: CASTSISYEQYF

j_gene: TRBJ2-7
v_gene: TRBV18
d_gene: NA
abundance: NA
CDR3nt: TGTGCCAGCTCACCAACTATTTCAGGGTCCTACGAGCAGTACTTC
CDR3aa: CASSPTISGSYEQYF

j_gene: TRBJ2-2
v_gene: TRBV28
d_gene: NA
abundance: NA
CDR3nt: TGTGCCAGCAGCCCCTCGGGGAACACCGGGGAGCTGTTTTTT
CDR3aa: CASSPSGNTGELFF

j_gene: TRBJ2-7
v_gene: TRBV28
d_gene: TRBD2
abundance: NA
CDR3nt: TGTGCCAGCAGCTCGACTAGCGGGAATATTTACGAGCAGTACTTC
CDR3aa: CASSSTSGNIYEQYF

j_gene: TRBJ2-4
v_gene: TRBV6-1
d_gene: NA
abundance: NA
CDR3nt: TGTGCCAGCAGTGAAGCGGTAGGGGACATCTCTTGGGCCATTCAGTACTTC
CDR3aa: CASSEAVGDISWAIQYF

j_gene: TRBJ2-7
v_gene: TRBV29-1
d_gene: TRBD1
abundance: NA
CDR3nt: TGCAGCGTTGAAATGGGACAGGGCTCCTACGAGCAGTACTTC
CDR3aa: CSVEMGQGSYEQYF

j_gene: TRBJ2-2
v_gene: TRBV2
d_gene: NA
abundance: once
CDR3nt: TGTGCCAGCAGTCGGCCCGGTGGGGAGCTGTTTTTT
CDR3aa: CASSRPGGELFF

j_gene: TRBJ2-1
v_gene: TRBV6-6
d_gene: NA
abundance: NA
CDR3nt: TGTGCCAGCAGTTACTCCGGGAGCGGTTACAATGAGCAGTTCTTC
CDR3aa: CASSYSGSGYNEQFF

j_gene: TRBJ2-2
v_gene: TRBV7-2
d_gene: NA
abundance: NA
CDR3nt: TGTGCCAGCAGCTTGACCAGGGCGGTCACCGGGGAGCTGTTTTTT
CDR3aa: CASSLTRAVTGELFF

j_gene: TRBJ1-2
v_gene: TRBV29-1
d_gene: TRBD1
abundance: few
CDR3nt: TGCAGCGTGGAGACAGGGGCGTATGGCTACACCTTC
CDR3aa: CSVETGAYGYTF

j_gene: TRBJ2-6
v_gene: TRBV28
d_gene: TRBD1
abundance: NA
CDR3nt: TGTGCCAGCAGCCCTCCGACAGGGTCCGGGGCCAACGTCCTGACTTTC
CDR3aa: CASSPPTGSGANVLTF

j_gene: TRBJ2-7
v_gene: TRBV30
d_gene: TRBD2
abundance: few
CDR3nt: TGTGCCTGGAGTAAACCCTCGGGGGGGCGACCCTCCTACGAGCAGTACTTC
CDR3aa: CAWSKPSGGRPSYEQYF